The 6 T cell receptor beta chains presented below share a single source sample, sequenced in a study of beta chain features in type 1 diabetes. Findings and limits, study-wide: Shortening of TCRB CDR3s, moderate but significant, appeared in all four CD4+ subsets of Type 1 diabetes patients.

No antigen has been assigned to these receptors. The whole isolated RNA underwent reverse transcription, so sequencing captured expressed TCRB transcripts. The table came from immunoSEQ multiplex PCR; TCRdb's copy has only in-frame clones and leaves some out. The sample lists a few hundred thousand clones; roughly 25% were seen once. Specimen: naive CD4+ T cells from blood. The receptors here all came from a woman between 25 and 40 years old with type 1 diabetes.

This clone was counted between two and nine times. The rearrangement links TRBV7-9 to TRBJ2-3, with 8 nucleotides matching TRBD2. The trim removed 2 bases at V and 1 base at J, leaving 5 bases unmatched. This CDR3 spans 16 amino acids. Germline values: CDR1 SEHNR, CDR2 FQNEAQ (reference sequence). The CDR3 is CASSLRAGGGTDTQYF. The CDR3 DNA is TGTGCCAGCAGCTTACGGGCGGGAGGAGGCACAGATACGCAGTATTTT.

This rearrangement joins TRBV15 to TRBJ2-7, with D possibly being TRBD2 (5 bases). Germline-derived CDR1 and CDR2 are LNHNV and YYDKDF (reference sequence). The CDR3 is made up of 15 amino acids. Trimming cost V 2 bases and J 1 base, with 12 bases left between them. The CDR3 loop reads CATSRRISGSYEQYF. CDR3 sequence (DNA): TGTGCCACCAGCAGAAGAATTTCGGGATCCTACGAGCAGTACTTC.

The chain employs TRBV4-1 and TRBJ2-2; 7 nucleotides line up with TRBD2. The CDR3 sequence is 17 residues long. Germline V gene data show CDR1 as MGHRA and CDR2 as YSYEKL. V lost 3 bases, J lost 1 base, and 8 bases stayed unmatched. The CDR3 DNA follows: TGCGCCAGCAGCCAGGGGCCGGGACTAAAGAACACCGGGGAGCTGTTTTTT. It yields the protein CASSQGPGLKNTGELFF.

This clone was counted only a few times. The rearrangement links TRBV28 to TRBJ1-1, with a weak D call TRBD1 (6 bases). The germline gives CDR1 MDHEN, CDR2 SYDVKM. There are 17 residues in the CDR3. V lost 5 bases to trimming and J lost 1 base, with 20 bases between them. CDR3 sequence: CASSPLGAGLTNTEAFF. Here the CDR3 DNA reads TGTGCCAGCAGTCCCCTGGGGGCAGGACTGACGAACACTGAAGCTTTCTTT.

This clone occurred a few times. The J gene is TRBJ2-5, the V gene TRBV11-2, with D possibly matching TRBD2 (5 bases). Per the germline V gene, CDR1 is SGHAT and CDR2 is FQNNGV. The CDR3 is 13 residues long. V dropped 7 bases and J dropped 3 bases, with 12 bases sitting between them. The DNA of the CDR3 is TGTGCCAGCACCACGGACTTAAAAGAGACCCAGTACTTC. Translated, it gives CASTTDLKETQYF.

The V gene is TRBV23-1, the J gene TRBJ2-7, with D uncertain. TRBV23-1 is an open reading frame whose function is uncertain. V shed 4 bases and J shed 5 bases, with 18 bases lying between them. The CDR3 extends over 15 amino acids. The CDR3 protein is CASSLTAALWHEQYF. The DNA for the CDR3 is TGCGCCAGCAGTCTGACCGCGGCCCTCTGGCACGAGCAGTACTTC.